The 20 T cell receptor beta chains listed next were all sequenced from one sample in a study of blood T cell repertoires in COVID-19. The data were produced by immunoSEQ multiplex PCR, yet TCRdb's version contains in-frame clones alone and is incomplete. The top ten hold approximately 10% of the sample, which has almost 100,000 clones, about 89% seen once. The specimen sequenced was peripheral blood. All receptors derive from a man between 50 and 59 years old with acute or convalescent COVID-19.

The CDR3, as DNA: TGTGCCACCAGCCGACAGGGGGCAGAGACCCAGTACTTC. This sequence encodes CATSRQGAETQYF. The chain is built from TRBV15 and TRBJ2-5; 10 positions agree with TRBD1. Germline-derived CDR1 and CDR2 are LNHNV and YYDKDF (reference sequence). The CDR3 runs to 13 residues. V lost 5 bases, J lost 4 bases, and 1 base stayed unmatched.

The CDR3 coding sequence is TGTGCCAGCAGCCCCTCAGGGCTCGCCGGTGGCTACACCTTC. It yields the protein CASSPSGLAGGYTF. The chain links TRBV7-2 to TRBJ1-2; the D gene is possibly TRBD1 (5 bases). V was shortened by 5 bases and J by 7 bases, with 17 bases between the two germline ends. Germline CDR1 is SGHTA and CDR2 is FQGNSA. CDR3 length: 14 residues.

The genes are TRBV29-1 and TRBJ1-1; D might be TRBD1 (6 bases). V was shortened by 4 bases and J by 5 bases, with 11 bases between the two germline ends. Germline V CDR1 and CDR2: SQVTM, ANQGSEA. There are 12 residues in the CDR3. CDR3 residues: CSVGRGGTEAFF. Here the CDR3 DNA reads TGCAGCGTTGGACGAGGGGGTACTGAAGCTTTCTTT.

The chain employs TRBV2 and TRBJ2-3; 10 bases are a match to TRBD2. This CDR3 is built from 17 residues. Per germline, CDR1 SNHLY and CDR2 FYNNEI. V lost 3 bases to trimming and J lost 4 bases; unmatched junction nucleotides: 10. The CDR3 coding sequence is TGTGCCAGCAGTGAGGGGCTAGCGGGAGCAAGCTCAGATACGCAGTATTTT. This sequence encodes CASSEGLAGASSDTQYF.

This chain links TRBV18 with TRBJ2-7, with D unclear. The CDR3 extends over 14 amino acids. Deletions cut 0 bases from V and 3 bases from J, with 9 bases between. Germline V gene sequence: CDR1 KGHSH, CDR2 LQKENI. CDR3 nucleotides: TGTGCCAGCTCACCACCGTCACAGCTCTACGAGCAGTACTTC. Its translation is CASSPPSQLYEQYF.

The gene calls are TRBV19 and TRBJ1-5; D gene ambiguous. The length of the CDR3 is 13 residues. V was clipped by 4 bases and J by 4 bases, with 8 bases between them. CDR1 is LNHDA, CDR2 SQIVND, per germline (reference sequence). The CDR3 DNA is TGTGCCAGTAGTAGAACAGATAATCAGCCCCAGCATTTT. Translating gives CASSRTDNQPQHF.

The chain carries TRBV29-1 and TRBJ1-2; 7 positions match TRBD1. Germline trimming cut 4 bases from V and 3 bases from J; bases unmatched to any gene: 2. Germline lookup yields CDR1 SQVTM and CDR2 ANQGSEA. CDR3 length equals 12 residues. The CDR3 DNA reads as TGCAGCGTTGTAGGACAGGACTATGGCTACACCTTC. Translation gives CSVVGQDYGYTF.

The rearrangement uses TRBV2 and TRBJ1-5, with 9 bases matching TRBD1. The CDR3 length is 14 residues. V trimming: 5 bases; J trimming: 2 bases; junction bases outside the gene matches: 1. CDR1 and CDR2 (germline): SNHLY, FYNNEI. The CDR3 DNA is TGTGCCAGCAGTAGGACAGGGGGCAATCAGCCCCAGCATTTT. It encodes CASSRTGGNQPQHF. The whole variable domain, remainder taken from reference TRBV2 and TRBJ1-5, is EPEVTQTPSHQVTQMGQEVILRCVPISNHLYFYWYRQILGQKVEFLVSFYNNEISEKSEIFDDQFSVERPDGSNFTLKIRSTKLEDSAMYFCASSRTGGNQPQHFGDGTRLSIL.

This rearrangement joins TRBV10-2 to TRBJ2-7; TRBD2 aligns across 8 bases. The CDR3 is made up of 14 amino acids. From germline, CDR1 is WSHSY and CDR2 SAAADI. V lost 6 bases and J lost 5; bases outside the gene matches: 9. The CDR3 DNA reads TGCGCCAGCAGGGCAAGCGGGAGAGGAAACGAGCAGTACTTC. Its protein product is CASRASGRGNEQYF.

CDR3 region: CASSQEGLALHNEQFF. The CDR3 nucleotides read TGTGCCAGCAGCCAAGAAGGACTAGCGCTTCACAATGAGCAGTTCTTC. The chain joins TRBV14 to TRBJ2-1; 9 positions agree with TRBD2. The germline gives CDR1 SGHDN, CDR2 FVKESK. The CDR3 has 16 residues. J gave up 5 bases and V 0 bases, and 5 bases lay outside the gene matches.

V usage is TRBV5-1 and J usage is TRBJ1-2, with D tentatively TRBD1 (5 bases). Deletions cut 3 bases from V and 3 bases from J, with 9 bases between. The CDR3 is made up of 13 amino acids. Germline V gene data show CDR1 as SGHRS and CDR2 as YFSETQ. The CDR3 protein is CASSSKGDYGYTF. CDR3 nucleotide sequence: TGCGCCAGCAGCTCTAAAGGGGACTATGGCTACACCTTC.

In this sample, this clone turned up a few times. The V and J genes are TRBV19 and TRBJ2-7, with 8 positions matching TRBD2. Germline CDR1 and CDR2: LNHDA and SQIVND (reference sequence). V lost 3 bases to trimming and J lost 5 bases; unmatched junction nucleotides: 9. The CDR3 is made up of 15 amino acids. CDR3 residues: CASSIIAGSGNEQYF. The CDR3 nucleotides read TGTGCCAGTAGTATCATAGCGGGATCGGGGAACGAGCAGTACTTC.

The chain links TRBV18 to TRBJ2-3; D possibly corresponds to TRBD1 (5 bases). V shed 0 bases and J shed 6 bases, with 13 bases lying between them. CDR1 and CDR2 (germline): KGHSH, LQKENI. The CDR3 length is 15 residues. The CDR3 reads CASSPPSGFYDTQYF. Written as DNA, the CDR3 is TGTGCCAGCTCACCACCGTCAGGGTTTTATGATACGCAGTATTTT.

V usage is TRBV14 and J usage is TRBJ1-6; 9 bases line up with TRBD1. Trimming removed 7 bases from V and 7 bases from J; junction bases left unmatched: 8. The CDR3 extends over 15 amino acids. In germline, CDR1 is SGHDN, CDR2 FVKESK. This CDR3 reads CASNPTGGQNSPLHF. The CDR3 DNA reads as TGTGCCAGCAACCCCACAGGGGGCCAAAATTCACCCCTCCACTTT.

The rearrangement uses TRBV2 and TRBJ2-1; 10 nucleotides agree with TRBD1. The germline gives CDR1 SNHLY, CDR2 FYNNEI. V gave up 6 bases and J gave up 10 bases; unmatched junction bases: 6. The CDR3 covers 13 residues. CDR3 sequence: CASRRDRGTEQFF. The CDR3 bases are TGTGCCAGCAGGAGGGACAGGGGAACGGAGCAGTTCTTC.

The chain couples TRBV7-3 to TRBJ2-1; 7 bases are a match to TRBD2. The CDR3 consists of 14 residues. The ends lost 3 bases at V and 7 bases at J; junction bases unmatched: 6. Germline loops: CDR1 SGHTA, CDR2 FQGTGA. CDR3 in DNA: TGTGCCAGCAGCTTTGAGGGAGGGCGGAATGAGCAGTTCTTC. Encoded protein: CASSFEGGRNEQFF.

The rearrangement uses TRBV11-3 and TRBJ2-7; perhaps TRBD2 as D (6 bases). The V end was cut by 1 base, the J end by 4 bases, with 8 bases between. CDR3 length: 13 residues. Germline-derived CDR1 and CDR2 are SGHNT and YENEEA. The CDR3 reads CASSLGLAYEQYF. CDR3 DNA sequence: TGTGCCAGCAGCTTAGGTCTAGCGTACGAGCAGTACTTC.

The chain combines TRBV6-5 with TRBJ2-2; D might be TRBD2 (5 bases). In germline, CDR1 is MNHEY, CDR2 SVGAGI. Deletions cut 5 bases from V and 8 bases from J, with 15 bases between. The CDR3 consists of 14 residues. CDR3 residues: CASSLAHKGGELFF. The CDR3, as DNA: TGTGCCAGCAGTCTAGCACACAAGGGAGGGGAGCTGTTTTTT.

The chain uses TRBV27 and TRBJ1-5; weak D call: TRBD1 (5 bases). There are 16 residues in the CDR3. Per germline, CDR1 MNHEY and CDR2 SMNVEV (reference sequence). V was cut by 4 bases and J by 0 bases, with 13 bases left in between. CDR3 residues: CASSSRGGYSNQPQHF. Written as DNA, the CDR3 is TGTGCCAGCAGTTCCCGGGGGGGGTATAGCAATCAGCCCCAGCATTTT.

V and J are TRBV5-4 and TRBJ2-3; D perhaps matches TRBD2 (5 bases). The V and J ends lost 4 bases and 1 base respectively, with 13 bases between them. CDR3 size: 15 residues. The germline gives CDR1 SGHNT, CDR2 YYREEE (reference sequence). CDR3 DNA sequence: TGTGCCAGCAGCGCCGGAGGATTACGCACAGATACGCAGTATTTT. Translating gives CASSAGGLRTDTQYF.